This is a list of T cell receptor beta chains from one sample in a study of CD8+ T cells in alopecia areata. This table comes from immunoSEQ multiplex PCR, and its TCRdb copy is limited to in-frame clones, with some not included. The table lists a few hundred thousand clones, 35% to 40% of them singletons. The material was CD4+ T cells sorted from blood, obtained between weeks 30 and 35, from a patient treated with tofacitinib. These receptors were collected from a human donor with alopecia areata. CDR3s include the opening cysteine and the closing phenylalanine or tryptophan.

V: TRBV30
J: TRBJ1-1
CDR3: CAWSVFSGGRSNTEAFF

V: TRBV25-1
J: TRBJ1-2
CDR3: CASSELSPTANYGYTF

V: TRBV5-1
J: TRBJ2-3
CDR3: CASSLPSGSTATDTQYF

V: TRBV7-6
J: TRBJ2-7
CDR3: CASSLDASGAYEQYF

V: TRBV6-6
J: TRBJ2-1
CDR3: CASRNLAGSAEQFF

V: TRBV11-1
J: TRBJ2-7
CDR3: CASSYASGEQYF

V: TRBV5-1
J: TRBJ1-1
CDR3: CASSFVPDRTNTEAFF

V: TRBV18
J: TRBJ1-5
CDR3: CASSQTGVGNQPQHF

V: TRBV30
J: TRBJ1-1
CDR3: CAFTGQLSNTEAFF

V: TRBV9
J: TRBJ1-4
CDR3: CASSESPTGGKGKLFF

V: TRBV29-1
J: TRBJ1-2
CDR3: CSARRDLGDYGYTF

V: TRBV30
J: TRBJ2-7
CDR3: CAWSAPGRSHEQYF

V: TRBV6-1
J: TRBJ2-6
CDR3: CASSRDRRANVLTF

V: TRBV18
J: TRBJ2-1
CDR3: CASSPGQGSYNEQFF

V: TRBV5-1
J: TRBJ2-3
CDR3: CASSPGGDTDTQYF

V: TRBV27
J: TRBJ2-7
CDR3: CASSEVSATYEQYF

V: TRBV29-1
J: TRBJ2-7
CDR3: CSVGTDLIREQYF

V: TRBV27
J: TRBJ2-7
CDR3: CASSFDRGSYEQYF

V: TRBV5-1
J: TRBJ1-4
CDR3: CASSPLDRDDEKLFF

V: TRBV2
J: TRBJ1-2
CDR3: CASREQVRSYGYTF

V: TRBV7-6
J: TRBJ2-7
CDR3: CASSLGTAEGSYEQYF

V: TRBV5-1
J: TRBJ1-1
CDR3: CASSRAGRVNTEAFF

V: TRBV7-9
J: TRBJ2-1
CDR3: CASSLAASYNEQFF

V: TRBV7-8
J: TRBJ2-7
CDR3: CASSLGRQGLGEQYF

V: TRBV27
J: TRBJ2-7
CDR3: CASSLDSGRAGDEQYF

V: TRBV5-1
J: TRBJ2-7
CDR3: CASSRTSGTYEQYF